What follows are 23 T cell receptor beta chains derived from one specimen sequenced in a study of CD8 T cell repertoires and HIV-1 epitope variants (TCRdb year 2020). The antigens these receptors bind are not known. The library was generated by the immunoSEQ multiplex PCR assay. TCRdb took over this immuneACCESS table, retaining in-frame rearrangements with V and J assigned. Such tables are incomplete; in checked studies, under half of the missing clones stem from an unresolved V gene, and the remainder is unexplained. The sample data list approximately 5,100 clones, and approximately 71% of these were observed just once. The ten biggest clones cover approximately 39% of the sample. The specimen was cultured CD8+ T cells derived from PBMCs. The source is a male donor with HIV.

The CDR3 loop is CASSLAGQGFEGYTF. CDR3 coding DNA: TGTGCCAGCAGCTTAGCGGGACAGGGGTTTGAGGGCTACACCTTC. The rearrangement joins TRBV7-2 to TRBJ1-2, with 10 positions matching TRBD1. V dropped 0 bases and J dropped 8; count of bases not matched to a gene: 6. CDR1 is SGHTA, CDR2 FQGNSA, per germline. CDR3 length equals 15 residues.

The chain employs TRBV5-1 and TRBJ2-2, with 11 bases matching TRBD2. Germline values: CDR1 SGHRS, CDR2 YFSETQ. Unmatched junction bases numbered 4, after V lost 2 bases and J lost 4 bases. This CDR3 is built from 16 residues. The CDR3 here is CASSLIAGGSTGELFF. The DNA of the CDR3 is TGCGCCAGCAGCTTAATAGCGGGAGGGTCCACCGGGGAGCTGTTTTTT.

The genes are TRBV27 and TRBJ1-2; D remains ambiguous. Per the germline V gene, CDR1 is MNHEY and CDR2 is SMNVEV (reference sequence). The CDR3 extends over 13 amino acids. V shed 2 bases and J shed 1 base, with 5 bases lying between them. CDR3 sequence: CASSLTHNYGYTF. The CDR3 nucleotides read TGTGCCAGCAGTTTAACCCATAACTATGGCTACACCTTC.

The chain recombines TRBV30 with TRBJ2-7; no firm D call. The CDR3 consists of 13 residues. The germline V gene encodes CDR1 GTSNPN and CDR2 SVGIG (reference sequence). V dropped 5 bases and J dropped 0 bases, with 11 bases sitting between them. The DNA of the CDR3 is TGTGCCTGGGGGTGGGGAAGCTCCTACGAGCAGTACTTC. Amino acids: CAWGWGSSYEQYF.

The V gene is TRBV7-9, the J gene TRBJ2-7; 8 nucleotides match TRBD2. V gave up 6 bases and J gave up 5 bases; unmatched junction bases: 9. Germline CDR1 SEHNR, CDR2 FQNEAQ (reference sequence). The length of the CDR3 is 14 residues. The CDR3 DNA is TGTGCCAGCAGGTTGAGCGGGAGCGGAAACGAGCAGTACTTC. This translates into CASRLSGSGNEQYF.

This sequence joins TRBV28 and TRBJ2-3, with TRBD2 identical over 10 bases. Germline CDR1 is MDHEN and CDR2 is SYDVKM. The CDR3 is made up of 18 amino acids. V lost 2 bases to trimming and J lost 0 bases; unmatched junction nucleotides: 8. CDR3 residues: CASSLLAGDYVSTDTQYF. The CDR3 nucleotides read TGTGCCAGCAGTTTACTAGCGGGGGATTACGTTAGCACAGATACGCAGTATTTT. Full variable domain (remainder filled in from reference TRBV28 and TRBJ2-3): DVKVTQSSRYLVKRTGEKVFLECVQDMDHENMFWYRQDPGLGLRLIYFSYDVKMKEKGDIPEGYSVSREKKERFSLILESASTNQTSMYLCASSLLAGDYVSTDTQYFGPGTRLTVL.

This clone showed up just once. The V gene is TRBV4-3, the J gene TRBJ1-2; 7 bases match TRBD1. Germline V gene lookup returns CDR1 LGHNA and CDR2 YSLEER. V lost 0 bases and J lost 2; bases outside the gene matches: 9. The CDR3 consists of 17 residues. Here the CDR3 DNA reads TGCGCCAGCAGCCAAGATTGGACAGGCCCTGCGAACTATGGCTACACCTTC. Translation: CASSQDWTGPANYGYTF.

This chain joins TRBV29-1 and TRBJ1-3; D gene uncertain. This CDR3 is 11 amino acids long. Trimming pared 3 bases from V and 4 bases from J, leaving 4 bases between. Germline CDR1 reads SQVTM; CDR2 reads ANQGSEA. The CDR3 nucleotides are TGCAGCGTTGAGGCGGGAAACACCATATATTTT. This encodes CSVEAGNTIYF.

The genes are TRBV9 and TRBJ2-5; maybe TRBD2 (7 bases). V lost 1 base and J 4 bases, leaving 14 bases between the germline ends. Germline V gives CDR1 SGDLS, CDR2 YYNGEE. CDR3 length: 15 residues. The CDR3 here is CASSVSSGGRETQYF. The CDR3 DNA follows: TGTGCCAGCAGCGTATCCTCGGGGGGCCGAGAGACCCAGTACTTC. Full variable domain (remainder filled in from reference TRBV9 and TRBJ2-5): DSGVTQTPKHLITATGQRVTLRCSPRSGDLSVYWYQQSLDQGLQFLIQYYNGEERAKGNILERFSAQQFPDLHSELNLSSLELGDSALYFCASSVSSGGRETQYFGPGTRLLVL.

The table lists this clone with a few counts. The chain carries TRBV15 and TRBJ2-7, with 8 bases fitting TRBD1. Germline V gene sequence: CDR1 LNHNV, CDR2 YYDKDF (reference sequence). V lost 5 bases to trimming and J lost 6 bases; unmatched junction nucleotides: 12. CDR3 length: 15 amino acids. The CDR3 nucleotides read TGTGCCACCAGCGATGGGACAGGTGGCATTGGCGAGCAGTACTTC. This encodes CATSDGTGGIGEQYF. The full variable domain, its missing parts supplied by reference TRBV15 and TRBJ2-7, is DAMVIQNPRYQVTQFGKPVTLSCSQTLNHNVMYWYQQKSSQAPKLLFHYYDKDFNNEADTPDNFQSRRPNTSFCFLDIRSPGLGDTAMYLCATSDGTGGIGEQYFGPGTRLTVT.

V is TRBV9 and J is TRBJ2-3; 7 nucleotides align to TRBD2. Germline values: CDR1 SGDLS, CDR2 YYNGEE. Trimming removed 6 bases from V and 0 bases from J; junction bases left unmatched: 4. The CDR3 spans 14 residues. In DNA form, the CDR3 reads TGTGCCAGCAACGGGGGGACTAGCACAGATACGCAGTATTTT. Translating gives CASNGGTSTDTQYF.

This clone was counted only a few times. The CDR3 region is CASGTGNGYTF. The CDR3 DNA sequence: TGTGCCAGTGGGACAGGGAATGGCTACACCTTC. The chain employs TRBV7-8 and TRBJ1-2; 9 bases align to TRBD1. The CDR3 covers 11 residues. J gave up 6 bases and V 9 bases, and 2 bases lay outside the gene matches. Germline V lookup: CDR1 SGHVS, CDR2 FQNEAQ.

This clone was counted a few times. This sequence joins TRBV29-1 and TRBJ1-2; TRBD1 is a possible D gene (6 bases). From germline, CDR1 is SQVTM and CDR2 ANQGSEA. The V end lost 8 bases, the J end lost 4 bases, and 14 bases lay between the germline ends. CDR3 size: 12 residues. This CDR3 is CSTTQGSYGYTF. CDR3 nucleotides: TGCAGCACGACTCAGGGGAGCTATGGCTACACCTTC. Filled out from reference TRBV29-1 and TRBJ1-2, the complete variable domain reads SAVISQKPSRDICQRGTSLTIQCQVDSQVTMMFWYRQQPGQSLTLIATANQGSEATYESGFVIDKFPISRPNLTFSTLTVSNMSPEDSSIYLCSTTQGSYGYTFGSGTRLTVV.

V gene TRBV4-1 combines with J gene TRBJ1-2; 9 nucleotides line up with TRBD1. The CDR3 loop spans 15 amino acids. CDR1 and CDR2 from the germline V gene are MGHRA and YSYEKL. V dropped 1 base and J dropped 2; count of bases not matched to a gene: 2. The CDR3 is CASSQATGGNYGYTF. The CDR3, as DNA: TGCGCCAGCAGCCAAGCCACAGGGGGCAACTATGGCTACACCTTC.

By share, this clone counts as large. The V gene is TRBV9, the J gene TRBJ1-2, with D unresolved. The germline CDR1 and CDR2 sequences are SGDLS and YYNGEE. V gave up 4 bases and J gave up 5 bases, with 18 bases separating them. This CDR3 is 15 amino acids long. The CDR3 DNA reads TGTGCCAGCAGCTTCGTAGGGTCTGGAGCTTATGGCTACACCTTC. This codes for CASSFVGSGAYGYTF. Full variable domain (outside the CDR3, taken from reference TRBV9 and TRBJ1-2): DSGVTQTPKHLITATGQRVTLRCSPRSGDLSVYWYQQSLDQGLQFLIQYYNGEERAKGNILERFSAQQFPDLHSELNLSSLELGDSALYFCASSFVGSGAYGYTFGSGTRLTVV.

The rearrangement joins TRBV4-3 to TRBJ2-1, with D perhaps TRBD1 (6 bases). With 0 bases removed from V and 1 base from J, the gap between germline ends came to 13 bases. The CDR3 spans 17 residues. CDR1 LGHNA and CDR2 YSLEER come from the germline V gene. The CDR3 DNA reads as TGCGCCAGCAGCCAAGATCCGGCAGGGGTTTCCTACAATGAGCAGTTCTTC. As protein: CASSQDPAGVSYNEQFF.

This clone has only a few counts. The chain is built from TRBV7-9 and TRBJ1-2, with TRBD1 as a possible D gene (5 bases). This CDR3 region has 15 residues. The V end lost 5 bases, the J end lost 6 bases, and 19 bases lay between the germline ends. The germline CDR1 and CDR2 sequences are SEHNR and FQNEAQ (reference sequence). The DNA of the CDR3 is TGTGCCAGCAGCGTAGGGACTGAGCACCCTAATGGCTACACCTTC. Amino acid sequence: CASSVGTEHPNGYTF.

The chain recombines TRBV29-1 with TRBJ1-2, with a tentative D call TRBD1 (5 bases). V was pared by 6 bases and J by 5 bases, with 10 bases between. CDR1 and CDR2 from the germline V gene are SQVTM and ANQGSEA. The CDR3 loop spans 11 amino acids. CDR3 region: CSVHQGYGYTF. The CDR3 region has the DNA TGCAGCGTGCACCAGGGTTATGGCTACACCTTC. Filled out from reference TRBV29-1 and TRBJ1-2, the complete variable domain reads SAVISQKPSRDICQRGTSLTIQCQVDSQVTMMFWYRQQPGQSLTLIATANQGSEATYESGFVIDKFPISRPNLTFSTLTVSNMSPEDSSIYLCSVHQGYGYTFGSGTRLTVV.

The chain uses TRBV30 and TRBJ2-1; D call uncertain. Trimming took 0 bases from V and 7 from J, leaving 7 bases between them. The CDR3 has 12 amino acids. Per the germline V gene, CDR1 is GTSNPN and CDR2 is SVGIG (reference sequence). The CDR3: CAWSVMGNEQFF. CDR3 DNA: TGTGCCTGGAGTGTAATGGGGAATGAGCAGTTCTTC.

This clone came up once. The chain uses TRBV7-8 and TRBJ2-7; no clear D gene. The CDR3 contains 16 residues. The germline V and J ends were trimmed by 2 bases and 1 base, with 15 bases remaining between them. Germline assignment: CDR1 SGHVS and CDR2 FQNEAQ. The CDR3 here is CASSLYVLASSYEQYF. As DNA, the CDR3 is TGTGCCAGCAGCTTATATGTTCTGGCATCTTCCTACGAGCAGTACTTC.

The rearrangement joins TRBV29-1 to TRBJ2-1; D is unclear. Trimming pared 8 bases from V and 11 bases from J, leaving 16 bases between. Germline V gene sequence: CDR1 SQVTM, CDR2 ANQGSEA. The CDR3 loop spans 11 amino acids. CDR3 in DNA: TGCAGCTTCCTAGACCGTTGGAAGCAGTTCTTC. Translated, it gives CSFLDRWKQFF.

This clone was seen more than once but under ten times. The V call is TRBV11-1, the J call TRBJ1-2; D is possibly TRBD1 (5 bases). CDR3 length: 14 amino acids. From germline, CDR1 is SGHAT and CDR2 FQDESV (reference sequence). Between the trimmed V and J ends, which lost 5 bases and 3 bases, there was a span of 13 bases. CDR3 sequence reads: CASSPGTSDYGYTF. In DNA form, the CDR3 reads TGTGCCAGCAGCCCTGGGACTTCTGACTATGGCTACACCTTC.

The CDR3 spells CASSREGQYEQYF. The CDR3 DNA is TGTGCCAGCTCGCGGGAGGGCCAATACGAGCAGTACTTC. This chain links TRBV13 with TRBJ2-7, with TRBD2 matching over 9 bases. The CDR3 has 13 amino acids. Per germline, CDR1 PRHDT and CDR2 FYEKMQ (reference sequence). V trimming: 8 bases; J trimming: 4 bases; junction bases outside the gene matches: 6.